This T cell receptor beta chain originates from a study of beta chain features in type 1 diabetes. Study-wide background: The study found patients and healthy donors alike in age, gender and cell yields.

This clone came up a few times. The antigen is unknown. Per the germline V gene, CDR1 is SGHTA and CDR2 is FQGNSA. CDR3 size: 15 residues. Trimming took 5 bases from V and 0 from J, leaving 11 bases between them. Staining for CD45RO/CCR7/CD25/CD127/CD95/CD27 allowed sorting of CD4+ naive, central memory, regulatory and stem cell-like memory cells. Findings of the study overall: The similarity of naive, central memory and Treg TCRB repertoires appeared greater among patients than among healthy donors. The VDJ junctions of type 1 diabetes patients carried fewer insertions and more deletions.

The authors reverse transcribed all of the isolated RNA, so sequencing captured expressed TCRB transcripts. This table comes from immunoSEQ multiplex PCR, and its TCRdb copy is limited to in-frame clones, with some not included. The sample has 450,000 to 550,000 clones, about 30% seen once; the top ten hold around 0.065%. The sample comprised naive CD4+ T cells from blood. V and J are TRBV7-2 and TRBJ1-3; no clear D. This receptor was taken from a man between 18 and 29 years old in good health. The chain's CDR3 is CASSLQAYSGNTIYF. The CDR3, as DNA: TGTGCCAGCAGCCTCCAGGCTTACTCTGGAAACACCATATATTTT.